The present T cell receptor (beta chain) was sequenced within a study of control samples from healthy donors and cancer patients. This clone was picked up one time. Only in-frame clones appear in the TCRdb table, and some are missing; sequencing was by immunoSEQ multiplex PCR. The sample has tens of thousands of clones, approximately 95% seen once. V lost 4 bases to trimming and J lost 3 bases, with 14 bases between them. Germline V gene lookup returns CDR1 LNHDA and CDR2 SQIVND (reference sequence). The CDR3 is made up of 15 amino acids. The chain recombines TRBV19 with TRBJ2-3; D ambiguous. Source material: blood. The clonotype originates from a man aged 25-45 years in good health. Here the CDR3 DNA reads TGTGCCAGTAGTACCCCCAGCGTGATTACAGATACGCAGTATTTT. This sequence encodes CASSTPSVITDTQYF.